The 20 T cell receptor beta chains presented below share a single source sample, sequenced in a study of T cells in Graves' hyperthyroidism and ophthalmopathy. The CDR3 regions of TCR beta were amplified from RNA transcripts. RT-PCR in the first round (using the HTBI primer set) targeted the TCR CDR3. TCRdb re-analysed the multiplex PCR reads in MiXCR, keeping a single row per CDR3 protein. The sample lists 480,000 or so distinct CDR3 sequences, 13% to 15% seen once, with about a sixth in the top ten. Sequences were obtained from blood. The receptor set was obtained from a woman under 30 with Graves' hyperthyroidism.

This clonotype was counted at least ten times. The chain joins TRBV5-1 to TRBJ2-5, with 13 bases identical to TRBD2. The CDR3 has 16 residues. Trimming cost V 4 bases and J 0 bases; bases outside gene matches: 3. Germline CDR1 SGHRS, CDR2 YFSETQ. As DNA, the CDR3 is TGCGCCAGCAGCCGAGGACTAGCGGGAGACCAAGAGACCCAGTACTTC. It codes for CASSRGLAGDQETQYF.

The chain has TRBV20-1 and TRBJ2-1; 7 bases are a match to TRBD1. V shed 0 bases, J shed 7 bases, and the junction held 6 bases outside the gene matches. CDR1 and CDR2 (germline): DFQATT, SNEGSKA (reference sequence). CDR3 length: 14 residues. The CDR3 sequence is CSARDTGVGNEQFF. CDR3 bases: TGCAGTGCTAGAGATACAGGGGTCGGGAATGAGCAGTTCTTC.

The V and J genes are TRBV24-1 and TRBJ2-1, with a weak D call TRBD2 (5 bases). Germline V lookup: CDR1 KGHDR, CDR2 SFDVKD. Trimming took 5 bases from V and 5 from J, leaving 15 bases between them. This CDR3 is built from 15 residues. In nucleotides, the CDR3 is TGTGCCACCAGTGCCCCAACTAGTTTGGACAATGAGCAGTTCTTC. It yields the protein CATSAPTSLDNEQFF.

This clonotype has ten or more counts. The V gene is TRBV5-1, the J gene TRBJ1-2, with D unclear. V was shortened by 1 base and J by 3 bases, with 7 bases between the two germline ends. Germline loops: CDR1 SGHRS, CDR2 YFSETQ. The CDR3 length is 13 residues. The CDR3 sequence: CASSLHTDYGYTF. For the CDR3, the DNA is TGCGCCAGCAGCTTGCACACCGACTATGGCTACACCTTC.

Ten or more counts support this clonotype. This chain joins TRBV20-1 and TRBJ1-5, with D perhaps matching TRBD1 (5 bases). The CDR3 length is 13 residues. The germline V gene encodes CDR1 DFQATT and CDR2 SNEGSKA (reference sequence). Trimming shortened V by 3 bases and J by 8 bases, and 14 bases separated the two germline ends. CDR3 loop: CSARILGREPQHF. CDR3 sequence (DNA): TGCAGTGCTAGGATACTCGGCAGGGAGCCCCAGCATTTT.

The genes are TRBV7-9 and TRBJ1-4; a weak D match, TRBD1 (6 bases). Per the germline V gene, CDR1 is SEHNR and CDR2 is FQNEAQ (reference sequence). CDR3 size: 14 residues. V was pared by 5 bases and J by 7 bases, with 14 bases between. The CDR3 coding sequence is TGTGCCAGCAGCACCTCCAACAGGGTTGAAAAACTGTTTTTT. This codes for CASSTSNRVEKLFF.

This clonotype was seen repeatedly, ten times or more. The DNA for the CDR3 is TGTGCCAGCAGCTCGCCGGGACAGGGGAACACCGGGGAGCTGTTTTTT. It codes for CASSSPGQGNTGELFF. The rearrangement uses TRBV5-6 and TRBJ2-2, with 9 bases that match TRBD1. This CDR3 comprises 16 residues. V was clipped by 3 bases and J by 1 base; unmatched bases: 4. From germline, CDR1 is SGHDT and CDR2 YYEEEE. The full variable domain, its missing parts supplied by reference TRBV5-6 and TRBJ2-2, is DAGVTQSPTHLIKTRGQQVTLRCSPKSGHDTVSWYQQALGQGPQFIFQYYEEEERQRGNFPDRFSGHQFPNYSSELNVNALLLGDSALYLCASSSPGQGNTGELFFGEGSRLTVL.

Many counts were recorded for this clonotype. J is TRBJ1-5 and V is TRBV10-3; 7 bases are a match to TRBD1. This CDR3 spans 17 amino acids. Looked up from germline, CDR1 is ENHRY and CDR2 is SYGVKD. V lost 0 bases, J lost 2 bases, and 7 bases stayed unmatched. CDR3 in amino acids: CAISESQGGDGNQPQHF. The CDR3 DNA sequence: TGTGCCATCAGTGAGTCTCAGGGGGGCGACGGCAATCAGCCCCAGCATTTT.

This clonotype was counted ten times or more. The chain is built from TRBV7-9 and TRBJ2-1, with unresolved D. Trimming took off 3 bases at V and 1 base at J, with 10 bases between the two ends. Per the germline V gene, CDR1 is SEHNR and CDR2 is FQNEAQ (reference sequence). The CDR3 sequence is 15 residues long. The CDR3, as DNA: TGTGCCAGCAGCTTTCGCCAAGAGTCCTACAATGAGCAGTTCTTC. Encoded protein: CASSFRQESYNEQFF.

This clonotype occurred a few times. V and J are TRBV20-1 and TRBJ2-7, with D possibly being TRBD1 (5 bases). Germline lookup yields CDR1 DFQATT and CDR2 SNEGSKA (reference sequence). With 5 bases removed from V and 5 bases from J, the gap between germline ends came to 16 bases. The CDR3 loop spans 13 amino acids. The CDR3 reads CSAWGTGPDEQYV. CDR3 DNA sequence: TGCAGTGCTTGGGGCACCGGGCCGGACGAGCAGTACGTC.

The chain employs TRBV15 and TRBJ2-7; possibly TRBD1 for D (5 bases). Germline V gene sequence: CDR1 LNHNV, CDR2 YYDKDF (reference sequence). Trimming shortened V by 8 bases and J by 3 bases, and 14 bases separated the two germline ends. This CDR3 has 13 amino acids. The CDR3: CATAQGRGYEQYF. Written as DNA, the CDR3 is TGTGCCACCGCCCAGGGAAGGGGCTACGAGCAGTACTTC.

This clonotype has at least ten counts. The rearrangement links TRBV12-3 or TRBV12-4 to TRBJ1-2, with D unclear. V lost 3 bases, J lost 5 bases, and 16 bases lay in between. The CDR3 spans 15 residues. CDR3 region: CASSFMVADAYGYTF. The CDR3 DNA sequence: TGTGCCAGCAGTTTCATGGTGGCAGATGCGTATGGCTACACCTTC.

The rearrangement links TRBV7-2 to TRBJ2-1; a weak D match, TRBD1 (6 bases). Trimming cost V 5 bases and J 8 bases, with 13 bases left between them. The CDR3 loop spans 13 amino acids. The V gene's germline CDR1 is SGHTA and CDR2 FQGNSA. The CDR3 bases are TGTGCCAGCAGCAATTCTCACAGGGATGAGCAGTTCTTC. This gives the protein CASSNSHRDEQFF. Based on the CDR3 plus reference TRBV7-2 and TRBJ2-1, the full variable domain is GAGVSQSPSNKVTEKGKDVELRCDPISGHTALYWYRQSLGQGLEFLIYFQGNSAPDKSGLPSDRFSAERTGGSVSTLTIQRTQQEDSAVYLCASSNSHRDEQFFGPGTRLTVL.

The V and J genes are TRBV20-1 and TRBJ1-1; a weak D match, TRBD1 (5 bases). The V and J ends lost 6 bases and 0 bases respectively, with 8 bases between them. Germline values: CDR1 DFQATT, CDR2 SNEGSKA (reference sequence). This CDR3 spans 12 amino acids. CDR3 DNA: TGCAGTGCCGCGGGACTGAACACTGAAGCTTTCTTT. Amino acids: CSAAGLNTEAFF.

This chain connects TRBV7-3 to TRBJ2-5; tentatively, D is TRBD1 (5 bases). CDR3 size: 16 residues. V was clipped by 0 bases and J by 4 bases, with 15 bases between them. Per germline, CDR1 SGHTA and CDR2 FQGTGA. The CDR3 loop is CASSLTSQGMGETQYF. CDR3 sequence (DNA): TGTGCCAGCAGCTTAACGTCCCAGGGAATGGGAGAGACCCAGTACTTC.

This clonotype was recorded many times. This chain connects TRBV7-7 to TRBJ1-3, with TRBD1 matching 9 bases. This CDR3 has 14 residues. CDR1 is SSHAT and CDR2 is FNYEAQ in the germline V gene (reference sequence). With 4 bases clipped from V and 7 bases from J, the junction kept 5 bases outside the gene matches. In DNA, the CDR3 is TGTGCCAGCAGCTCCGGGACAGGGCAGAACACCATATATTTT. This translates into CASSSGTGQNTIYF. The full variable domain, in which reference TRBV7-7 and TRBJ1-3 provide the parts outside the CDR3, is GAGVSQSPRYKVTKRGQDVTLRCDPISSHATLYWYQQALGQGPEFLTYFNYEAQPDKSGLPSDRFSAERPEGSISTLTIQRTEQRDSAMYRCASSSGTGQNTIYFGEGSWLTVV.

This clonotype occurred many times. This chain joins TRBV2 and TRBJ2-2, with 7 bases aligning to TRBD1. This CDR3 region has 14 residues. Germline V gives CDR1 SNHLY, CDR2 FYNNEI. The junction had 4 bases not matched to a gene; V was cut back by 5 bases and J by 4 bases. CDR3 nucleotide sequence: TGTGCCAGCAGTCTAGAGGGGGCCACCGGGGAGCTGTTTTTT. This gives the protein CASSLEGATGELFF.

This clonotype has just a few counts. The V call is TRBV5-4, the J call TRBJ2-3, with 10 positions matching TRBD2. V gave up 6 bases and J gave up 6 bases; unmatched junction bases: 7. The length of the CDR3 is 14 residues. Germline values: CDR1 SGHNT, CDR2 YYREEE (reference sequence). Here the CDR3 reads CASTSSGSGDTQYF. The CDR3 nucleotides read TGTGCCAGCACCTCTAGCGGGAGTGGGGATACGCAGTATTTT.

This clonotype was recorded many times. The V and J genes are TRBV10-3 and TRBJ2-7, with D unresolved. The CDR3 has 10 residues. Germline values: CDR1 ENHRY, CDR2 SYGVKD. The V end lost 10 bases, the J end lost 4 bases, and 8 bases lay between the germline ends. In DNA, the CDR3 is TGTGCCAGAGACCAGTACGAGCAGTACGTC. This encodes CARDQYEQYV.

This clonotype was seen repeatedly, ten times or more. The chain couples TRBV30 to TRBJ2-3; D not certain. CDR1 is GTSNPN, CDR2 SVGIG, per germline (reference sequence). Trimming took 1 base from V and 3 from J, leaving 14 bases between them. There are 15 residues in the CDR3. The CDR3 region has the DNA TGTGCCTGGAGTGAACAGTATGGTGGGACAGATACGCAGTATTTT. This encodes CAWSEQYGGTDTQYF.